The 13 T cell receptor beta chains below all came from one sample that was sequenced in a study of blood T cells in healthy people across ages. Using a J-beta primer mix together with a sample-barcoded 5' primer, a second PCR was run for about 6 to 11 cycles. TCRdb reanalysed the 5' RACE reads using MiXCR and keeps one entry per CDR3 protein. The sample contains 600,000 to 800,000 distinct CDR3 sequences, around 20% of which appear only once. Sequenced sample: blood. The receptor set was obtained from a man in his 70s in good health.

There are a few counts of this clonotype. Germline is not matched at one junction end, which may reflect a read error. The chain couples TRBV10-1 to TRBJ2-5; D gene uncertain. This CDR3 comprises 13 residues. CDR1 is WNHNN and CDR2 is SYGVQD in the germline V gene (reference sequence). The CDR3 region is CASSESTGQKLFF. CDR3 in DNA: TGCGCCAGCAGTGAGTCTACGGGTCAAAAGCTGTTCTTC.

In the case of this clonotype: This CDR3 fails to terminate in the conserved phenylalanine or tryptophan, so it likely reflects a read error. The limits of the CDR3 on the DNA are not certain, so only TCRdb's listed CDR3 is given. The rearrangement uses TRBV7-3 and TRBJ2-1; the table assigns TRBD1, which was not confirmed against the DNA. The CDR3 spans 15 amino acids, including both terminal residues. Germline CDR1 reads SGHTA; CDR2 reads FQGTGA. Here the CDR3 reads CASSMTGGGQDERFS.

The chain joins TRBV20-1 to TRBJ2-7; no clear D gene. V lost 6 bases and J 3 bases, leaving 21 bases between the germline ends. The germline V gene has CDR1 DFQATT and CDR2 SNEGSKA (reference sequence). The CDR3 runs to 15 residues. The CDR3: CSAHLFGPKGYEQYF. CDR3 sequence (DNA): TGCAGTGCCCACCTATTCGGCCCTAAGGGCTACGAGCAGTACTTC.

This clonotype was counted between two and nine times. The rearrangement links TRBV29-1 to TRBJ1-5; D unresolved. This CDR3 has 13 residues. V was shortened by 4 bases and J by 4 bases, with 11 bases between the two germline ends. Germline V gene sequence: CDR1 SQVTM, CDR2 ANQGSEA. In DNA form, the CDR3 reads TGCAGCGTTGGGCGAAACAAAAATCAGCCCCAGCATTTT. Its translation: CSVGRNKNQPQHF.

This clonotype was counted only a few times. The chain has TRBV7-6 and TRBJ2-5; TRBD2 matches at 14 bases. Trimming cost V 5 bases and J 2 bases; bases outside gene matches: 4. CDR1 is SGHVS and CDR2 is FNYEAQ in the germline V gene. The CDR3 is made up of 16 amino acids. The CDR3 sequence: CASSRTSGRKQETQYF. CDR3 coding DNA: TGTGCCAGCAGCCGGACTAGCGGGAGGAAACAAGAGACCCAGTACTTC. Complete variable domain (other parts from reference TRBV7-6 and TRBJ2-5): GAGVSQSPRYKVTKRGQDVALRCDPISGHVSLYWYRQALGQGPEFLTYFNYEAQQDKSGLPNDRFSAERPEGSISTLTIQRTEQRDSAMYRCASSRTSGRKQETQYFGPGTRLLVL.

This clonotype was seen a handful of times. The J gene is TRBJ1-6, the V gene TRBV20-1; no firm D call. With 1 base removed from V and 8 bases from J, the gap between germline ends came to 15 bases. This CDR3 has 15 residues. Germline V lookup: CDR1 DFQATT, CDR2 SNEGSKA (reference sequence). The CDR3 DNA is TGCAGTGCTAGAGCACCCGGGAATGGATATTCACCCCTCCACTTT. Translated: CSARAPGNGYSPLHF.

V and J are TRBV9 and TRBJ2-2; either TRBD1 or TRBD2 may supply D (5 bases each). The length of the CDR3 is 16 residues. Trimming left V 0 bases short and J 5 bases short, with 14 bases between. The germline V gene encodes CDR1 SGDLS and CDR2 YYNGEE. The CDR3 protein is CASSVARTGRTGELFF. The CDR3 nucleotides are TGTGCCAGCAGCGTAGCTAGGACGGGACGGACCGGGGAGCTGTTTTTT.

The CDR3 sequence is CATSKRDGYEQYF. CDR3 sequence (DNA): TGTGCCACCAGCAAAAGGGACGGCTACGAGCAGTACTTC. The chain uses TRBV15 and TRBJ2-5, with D perhaps TRBD1 or TRBD2 (5 bases each). The DNA end is more similar to TRBJ2-7, so the J call may be wrong. The germline V gene encodes CDR1 LNHNV and CDR2 YYDKDF (reference sequence). This CDR3 is built from 13 residues.

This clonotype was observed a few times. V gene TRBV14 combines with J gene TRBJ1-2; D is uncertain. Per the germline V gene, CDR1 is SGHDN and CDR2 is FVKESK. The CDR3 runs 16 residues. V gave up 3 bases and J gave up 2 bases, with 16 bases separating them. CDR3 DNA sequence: TGTGCCAGCAGCCATCGAATGAACCCGGAGAACTATGGCTACACCTTC. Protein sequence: CASSHRMNPENYGYTF.

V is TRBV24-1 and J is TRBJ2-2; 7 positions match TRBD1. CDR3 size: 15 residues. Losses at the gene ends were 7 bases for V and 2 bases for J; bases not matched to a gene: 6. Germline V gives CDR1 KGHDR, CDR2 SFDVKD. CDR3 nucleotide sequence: TGTGCCACCAGGGGACAGATACAAAACACCGGGGAGCTGTTTTTT. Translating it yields CATRGQIQNTGELFF.

CDR3 loop: CSASPTINQPQHF. CDR3 in DNA: TGCAGTGCTAGCCCGACGATTAATCAGCCCCAGCATTTT. The chain carries TRBV20-1 and TRBJ1-5; D call uncertain. V gave up 3 bases and J gave up 4 bases, with 10 bases separating them. The CDR3 extends over 13 amino acids. Per the germline V gene, CDR1 is DFQATT and CDR2 is SNEGSKA (reference sequence).

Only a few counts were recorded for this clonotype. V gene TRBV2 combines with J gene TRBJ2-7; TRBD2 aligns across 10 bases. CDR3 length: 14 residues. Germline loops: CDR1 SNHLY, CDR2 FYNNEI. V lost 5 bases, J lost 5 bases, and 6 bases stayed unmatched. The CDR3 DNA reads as TGTGCCAGCAGTCCCGCTAGCGGGAGAGACGAGCAGTACTTC. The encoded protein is CASSPASGRDEQYF. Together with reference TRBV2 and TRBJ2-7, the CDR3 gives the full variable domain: EPEVTQTPSHQVTQMGQEVILRCVPISNHLYFYWYRQILGQKVEFLVSFYNNEISEKSEIFDDQFSVERPDGSNFTLKIRSTKLEDSAMYFCASSPASGRDEQYFGPGTRLTVT.

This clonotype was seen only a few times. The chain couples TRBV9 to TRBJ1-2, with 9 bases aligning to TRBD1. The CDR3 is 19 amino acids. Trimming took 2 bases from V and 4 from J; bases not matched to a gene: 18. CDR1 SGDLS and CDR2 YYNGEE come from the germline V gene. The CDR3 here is CASSVRDREKLTTLYGYTF. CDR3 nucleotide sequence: TGTGCCAGCAGCGTGAGGGACAGGGAGAAACTAACAACTCTCTATGGCTACACCTTC.